At least ten counts were recorded for the clone carrying this T cell receptor (beta chain). The target antigen is unknown. One entry per CDR3 protein results from TCRdb running MiXCR on the reads. This sample has over 250,000 distinct CDR3 sequences, with 20% to 25% found just once. The sample is drawn from a study of T cell repertoires in cytomegalovirus infection. As for the study in general: CMV epitopes used comprised recently identified HLA-C-restricted ones and well-studied HLA-B-restricted ones. Public TCR beta signatures provided an indication of both CMV infection and a matching HLA type.

The study's findings and limits: Ex vivo responses were dominated by HLA-C-restricted CMV-specific TCR beta clonotypes.

Germline V gene data show CDR1 as SGHVS and CDR2 as FQNEAQ. V lost 11 bases and J 3 bases, leaving 20 bases between the germline ends. This CDR3 has 14 residues. The material was cultured PBMCs, obtained from culture after CMV antigen stimulation. The chain carries TRBV7-8 and TRBJ2-7, with a weak D call TRBD2 (6 bases). This receptor was taken from a human donor in good health (CMV status not recorded). Some clones in this sample may be carry-over from other donors' samples. In DNA, the CDR3 is TGTGCCTCGGGCACGACGGGACTCTACTACGAGCAGTACTTC. It encodes CASGTTGLYYEQYF.